This T cell receptor beta chain was identified in a study of siplizumab effects on memory and regulatory T cells. The data were produced by immunoSEQ multiplex PCR, yet TCRdb's version contains in-frame clones alone and is incomplete. The repertoire consists of around 110,000 clones, with about 95% occurring once and the leading ten covering around 1.7%. Only a few counts were recorded for this clone. The sequence derives from a human donor in good health. Sequenced material: non-Treg CD4+ T cells sorted from blood.

The CDR3 bases are TGTGCCAGCAGGCAGACAGGGGTGATTGGCTACACCTTC. It codes for CASRQTGVIGYTF. The V gene is TRBV5-8, the J gene TRBJ1-2, with 8 bases lining up with TRBD1. In germline, CDR1 is SGHTS, CDR2 YDEGEE. V gave up 5 bases and J gave up 7 bases; unmatched junction bases: 7. The CDR3 spans 13 residues.